The source of this T cell receptor beta chain is a study of T-cell memory formation after mild COVID-19. This CDR3 region has 12 residues. Deletions cut 3 bases from V and 12 bases from J, with 14 bases between. The table lists this clonotype with a few counts. Via MiXCR, TCRdb re-called the 5' RACE reads, giving one row per CDR3 protein. The sample has 550,000 to 600,000 distinct CDR3 sequences; about a fifth are singletons. The receptor comes from an adult woman who had mild COVID-19 (a few samples of this study predate the infection). Cell type and time point are not known. Sequencing was carried out using PBMCs or a T cell subset sorted from them (not recorded which). This chain connects TRBV12-3 or TRBV12-4 to TRBJ2-5; tentatively, D is TRBD1 or TRBD2 (5 bases each). The CDR3 loop is CASSLGVGEKYF. The CDR3 DNA sequence: TGTGCCAGCAGTTTGGGGGTCGGGGAGAAGTACTTC.